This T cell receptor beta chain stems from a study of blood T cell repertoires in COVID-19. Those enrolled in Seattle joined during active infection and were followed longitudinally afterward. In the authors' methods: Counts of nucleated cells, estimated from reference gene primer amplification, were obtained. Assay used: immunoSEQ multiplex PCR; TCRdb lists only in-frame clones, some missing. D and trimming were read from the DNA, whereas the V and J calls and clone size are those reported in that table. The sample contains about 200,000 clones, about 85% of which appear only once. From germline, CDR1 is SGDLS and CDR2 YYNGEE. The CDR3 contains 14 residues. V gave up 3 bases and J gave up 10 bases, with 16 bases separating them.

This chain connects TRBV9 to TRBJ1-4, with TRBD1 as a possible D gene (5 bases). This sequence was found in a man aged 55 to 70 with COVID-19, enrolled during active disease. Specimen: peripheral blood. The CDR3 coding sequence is TGTGCCAGCAGCGCGGAGGGAACAGGAGGAAAACTGTTTTTT. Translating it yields CASSAEGTGGKLFF. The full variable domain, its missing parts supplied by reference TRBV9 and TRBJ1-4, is DSGVTQTPKHLITATGQRVTLRCSPRSGDLSVYWYQQSLDQGLQFLIQYYNGEERAKGNILERFSAQQFPDLHSELNLSSLELGDSALYFCASSAEGTGGKLFFGSGTQLSVL.